One sample yielded the 25 T cell receptor beta chains listed below, sequenced in a study of blood T cell repertoires in COVID-19 (TCRdb year 2020). The library came from the immunoSEQ multiplex PCR assay. TCRdb stores this immuneACCESS table with in-frame sequences only. Part of the clones is absent; in the studies checked, under half of the shortfall reflects unresolved V genes, and no reason is known for the rest. In this sample the table shows over 100,000 clones, 85% to 90% of which occur a single time. The leading ten clones occupy around 1.2% of the sample. The sequencing sample was made of peripheral blood. Receptors originate from a human donor in a cohort sampled during active COVID-19.

The CDR3 is CASSRAGSMTQYF. CDR3 nucleotide sequence: TGTGCCAGCAGCCGGGCGGGTTCCATGACCCAGTACTTC. This chain connects TRBV5-4 to TRBJ2-5; weak D call: TRBD2 (5 bases). Germline values: CDR1 SGHNT, CDR2 YYREEE (reference sequence). The ends were cut back, 4 bases at V and 7 bases at J, with 14 bases in the middle. The CDR3 is made up of 13 amino acids. The complete variable domain, with remaining parts taken from reference TRBV5-4 and TRBJ2-5, reads ETGVTQSPTHLIKTRGQQVTLRCSSQSGHNTVSWYQQALGQGPQFIFQYYREEENGRGNFPPRFSGLQFPNYSSELNVNALELDDSALYLCASSRAGSMTQYFGPGTRLLVL.

This chain links TRBV18 with TRBJ2-1; perhaps TRBD2 as D (5 bases). The V and J ends lost 4 bases and 5 bases respectively, with 24 bases between them. The CDR3 sequence is 18 residues long. Germline CDR1 and CDR2: KGHSH and LQKENI. Written as DNA, the CDR3 is TGTGCCAGCTCACTCTTAGATTTCCGAGGACTGGGGAACAATGAGCAGTTCTTC. This encodes CASSLLDFRGLGNNEQFF.

The chain is built from TRBV4-1 and TRBJ1-3, with 9 bases lining up with TRBD1. The CDR3 has 22 amino acids. The junction had 26 bases not matched to a gene; V was cut back by 0 bases and J by 8 bases. Germline V gives CDR1 MGHRA, CDR2 YSYEKL. This chain's CDR3 is CASSQDGSLTGTGKPLDYTIYF. The CDR3 nucleotides are TGCGCCAGCAGCCAAGATGGGTCCCTGACCGGGACAGGGAAACCGTTAGACTACACCATATATTTT.

The genes are TRBV18 and TRBJ1-1, with D uncertain. Germline V lookup: CDR1 KGHSH, CDR2 LQKENI. The CDR3 sequence is 13 residues long. V gave up 2 bases and J gave up 1 base, with 5 bases separating them. The CDR3 region is CASSPAANTEAFF. For the CDR3, the DNA is TGTGCCAGCTCACCAGCGGCGAACACTGAAGCTTTCTTT.

V and J are TRBV4-1 and TRBJ2-7; D ambiguous. Germline V CDR1 and CDR2: MGHRA, YSYEKL. The CDR3 runs to 13 residues. Trimming left V 0 bases short and J 3 bases short, with 6 bases between. Here the CDR3 reads CASSQEALYEQYF. In DNA, the CDR3 is TGCGCCAGCAGCCAAGAGGCCCTCTACGAGCAGTACTTC.

This chain joins TRBV5-5 and TRBJ1-3; D is perhaps TRBD1 (6 bases). V lost 3 bases and J lost 2, with 9 bases in between. This CDR3 comprises 14 residues. CDR1 is SGHKS, CDR2 YYEKEE, per germline (reference sequence). The CDR3 nucleotides read TGTGCCAGCAGCTCCCAGGGGCCTGGAAACACCATATATTTT. Residues: CASSSQGPGNTIYF. Variable domain in full (rest from reference TRBV5-5 and TRBJ1-3): DAGVTQSPTHLIKTRGQQVTLRCSPISGHKSVSWYQQVLGQGPQFIFQYYEKEERGRGNFPDRFSARQFPNYSSELNVNALLLGDSALYLCASSSQGPGNTIYFGEGSWLTVV.

The rearrangement uses TRBV4-1 and TRBJ1-6; no reliable D call. Germline CDR1 MGHRA, CDR2 YSYEKL. V lost 1 base and J lost 7, with 14 bases in between. The CDR3 totals 16 residues. CDR3 sequence (DNA): TGCGCCAGCAGCCAAGGGGCCCCGGGATTAAATTCACCCCTCCACTTT. It specifies CASSQGAPGLNSPLHF.

There are a few counts of this clone. This chain joins TRBV28 and TRBJ1-5, with a tentative D call TRBD1 (6 bases). V was clipped by 8 bases and J by 12 bases, with 29 bases between them. The germline CDR1 and CDR2 sequences are MDHEN and SYDVKM. This CDR3 is built from 16 residues. CDR3 region: CASRQGQRGNHLGQHF. The CDR3 region has the DNA TGTGCCAGCCGGCAAGGACAGAGGGGGAACCATCTTGGCCAGCATTTT. The variable domain in full, completed from reference TRBV28 and TRBJ1-5, reads DVKVTQSSRYLVKRTGEKVFLECVQDMDHENMFWYRQDPGLGLRLIYFSYDVKMKEKGDIPEGYSVSREKKERFSLILESASTNQTSMYLCASRQGQRGNHLGQHFGDGTRLSIL.

The V and J genes are TRBV9 and TRBJ1-4; 7 positions match TRBD1. J gave up 7 bases and V 0 bases, and 6 bases lay outside the gene matches. This CDR3 is built from 15 residues. Germline V gene data show CDR1 as SGDLS and CDR2 as YYNGEE. CDR3 nucleotide sequence: TGTGCCAGCAGCGTAGGAGGGGGCAGGGGTGAAAAACTGTTTTTT. Residues: CASSVGGGRGEKLFF.

This chain joins TRBV20-1 and TRBJ2-3; TRBD2 matches at 10 bases. This CDR3 region has 14 residues. CDR1 and CDR2 from the germline V gene are DFQATT and SNEGSKA (reference sequence). Losses at the gene ends were 3 bases for V and 6 bases for J; bases not matched to a gene: 6. CDR3 DNA sequence: TGCAGTGCTAGTAGCGGGGGGCAGGCGGATACGCAGTATTTT. Residues: CSASSGGQADTQYF.

J is TRBJ2-3 and V is TRBV24-1, with 10 nucleotides matching TRBD2. V gave up 5 bases and J gave up 0 bases; unmatched junction bases: 7. Germline CDR1 reads KGHDR; CDR2 reads SFDVKD. The CDR3 spans 17 residues. CDR3 sequence: CATSGVWTSGSTDTQYF. DNA for the CDR3: TGTGCCACCAGTGGGGTTTGGACTAGCGGTAGCACAGATACGCAGTATTTT.

The rearrangement uses TRBV6-6 and TRBJ1-2; 9 nucleotides match TRBD1. This CDR3 spans 16 amino acids. With 4 bases clipped from V and 7 bases from J, the junction kept 13 bases outside the gene matches. The V gene's germline CDR1 is MNHNY and CDR2 SVGAGI (reference sequence). CDR3 protein: CASSSRIETGGRGYTF. CDR3 coding DNA: TGTGCCAGCAGTTCCCGGATAGAAACAGGGGGCCGTGGCTACACCTTC.

In nucleotides, the CDR3 is TGTGCCAGCGGGTCGACAGTGAGCACTGAAGCTTTCTTT. It encodes CASGSTVSTEAFF. V gene TRBV6-5 combines with J gene TRBJ1-1; possibly TRBD1 for D (5 bases). The CDR3 spans 13 residues. V lost 8 bases and J 4 bases, leaving 14 bases between the germline ends. Per germline, CDR1 MNHEY and CDR2 SVGAGI.

The J gene is TRBJ2-5, the V gene TRBV4-3; 7 bases fit TRBD2. V lost 0 bases, J lost 5 bases, and 9 bases stayed unmatched. Per germline, CDR1 LGHNA and CDR2 YSLEER. The CDR3 runs to 16 residues. DNA for the CDR3: TGCGCCAGCAGCCAAGAACCGCCTAGCGGTACGGAGACCCAGTACTTC. It translates to CASSQEPPSGTETQYF.

The V and J genes are TRBV6-2 or TRBV6-3 and TRBJ1-5, with 10 bases lining up with TRBD1. CDR1 is MNHEY, CDR2 SVGEGT, per germline. The J segment lost 0 bases and the V segment lost 4 bases, leaving 6 bases of the junction unmatched. The CDR3 totals 17 residues. The CDR3 sequence: CASSWTGGIFSNQPQHF. The CDR3 region has the DNA TGTGCCAGCAGTTGGACAGGGGGTATTTTTAGCAATCAGCCCCAGCATTTT.

The sample holds many counts of this clone. The chain combines TRBV2 with TRBJ2-7, with 8 bases aligning to TRBD2. The CDR3 is made up of 14 amino acids. V lost 4 bases and J lost 1; bases outside the gene matches: 3. CDR1 SNHLY and CDR2 FYNNEI come from the germline V gene. The CDR3 is CASSVSGVSYEQYF. CDR3 in DNA: TGTGCCAGCAGTGTTAGCGGGGTATCCTACGAGCAGTACTTC.

The V gene is TRBV11-1, the J gene TRBJ1-2; D is undetermined. The CDR3 sequence is 13 residues long. CDR1 is SGHAT, CDR2 FQDESV, per germline (reference sequence). V was cut by 5 bases and J by 5 bases, with 12 bases left in between. CDR3: CASSNPPGYGYTF. In DNA form, the CDR3 reads TGTGCCAGCAGCAATCCCCCCGGGTATGGCTACACCTTC. Full variable domain (outside the CDR3, taken from reference TRBV11-1 and TRBJ1-2): EAEVAQSPRYKITEKSQAVAFWCDPISGHATLYWYRQILGQGPELLVQFQDESVVDDSQLPKDRFSAERLKGVDSTLKIQPAELGDSAMYLCASSNPPGYGYTFGSGTRLTVV.

The gene calls are TRBV3-1 (or the pseudogene TRBV3-2) and TRBJ1-1; TRBD1 matches at 10 bases. Germline assignment: CDR1 LGHDT and CDR2 YNNKEL (reference sequence). V shed 2 bases, J shed 2 bases, and the junction held 8 bases outside the gene matches. The CDR3 sequence is 17 residues long. The CDR3 DNA is TGTGCCAGCAGCCAACAGCTCGGGACAGGGGTAAACACTGAAGCTTTCTTT. Protein: CASSQQLGTGVNTEAFF.

The chain joins TRBV5-1 to TRBJ2-7; D unresolved. Germline V gives CDR1 SGHRS, CDR2 YFSETQ. The CDR3 loop spans 11 amino acids. V lost 5 bases, J lost 7 bases, and 10 bases lay in between. CDR3 residues: CASRLDSEQYF. The CDR3 DNA reads as TGCGCCAGCAGACTCGACTCGGAGCAGTACTTC.

The table lists this clone with a count of one. The chain is built from TRBV5-8 and TRBJ1-2; perhaps TRBD1 as D (6 bases). CDR1 and CDR2 from the germline V gene are SGHTS and YDEGEE. V was pared by 1 base and J by 2 bases, with 15 bases between. This CDR3 is 16 amino acids long. In DNA, the CDR3 is TGTGCCAGCAGCTTGCCCCTAGGGGGGGGGAACTATGGCTACACCTTC. It translates to CASSLPLGGGNYGYTF.

The chain is built from TRBV3-1 (or the pseudogene TRBV3-2) and TRBJ2-5; D is ambiguous. Trimming pared 2 bases from V and 4 bases from J, leaving 14 bases between. Per germline, CDR1 LGHDT and CDR2 YNNKEL (reference sequence). This CDR3 has 15 residues. DNA of the CDR3: TGTGCCAGCAGCCAAAGTGGCTCCTCGGGAGAGACCCAGTACTTC. Translation: CASSQSGSSGETQYF.

V is TRBV6-2 or TRBV6-3 and J is TRBJ2-7; D is uncertain. The germline CDR1 and CDR2 sequences are MNHEY and SVGEGT. Trimming pared 2 bases from V and 0 bases from J, leaving 29 bases between. CDR3 length equals 21 residues. The CDR3 bases are TGTGCCAGCAGTTACCCGCAAACCCCCGCCCCTCGAAGTCGGAGCTCCTACGAGCAGTACTTC. Encoded protein: CASSYPQTPAPRSRSSYEQYF.

The chain carries TRBV7-9 and TRBJ1-6; D is perhaps TRBD1 (5 bases). V was shortened by 5 bases and J by 9 bases, with 17 bases between the two germline ends. CDR1 is SEHNR, CDR2 FQNEAQ, per germline (reference sequence). This CDR3 is 15 amino acids long. The CDR3 coding sequence is TGTGCCAGCAGCCGCATGGGGCAGGGCGGTTCACCCCTCCACTTT. This gives the protein CASSRMGQGGSPLHF.

The V call is TRBV10-1, the J call TRBJ1-6, with TRBD1 matching 7 bases. The CDR3 spans 17 residues. Germline-derived CDR1 and CDR2 are WNHNN and SYGVQD (reference sequence). J was trimmed by 5 bases and V by 9 bases; bases with no gene match: 16. The CDR3 DNA reads as TGCGCCAGGTCTGAAGGACGGGGACAGAATAATAATTCACCCCTCCACTTT. Translating it yields CARSEGRGQNNNSPLHF.

V usage is TRBV5-1 and J usage is TRBJ1-6; D perhaps matches TRBD1 (6 bases). Trimming removed 0 bases from V and 2 bases from J, with 6 bases in between. This CDR3 comprises 15 residues. The germline V gene encodes CDR1 SGHRS and CDR2 YFSETQ. CDR3 residues: CASSLGQAYNSPLHF. CDR3 DNA: TGCGCCAGCAGCTTGGGACAGGCCTATAATTCACCCCTCCACTTT.